Presented here are 7 T cell receptor beta chains from one specimen sequenced in a study of siplizumab effects on memory and regulatory T cells. TCRdb's copy holds only in-frame clones and misses some; the assay was immunoSEQ multiplex PCR. The table lists tens of thousands of clones, roughly 85% of them singletons. The sample was memory CD4+ T cells sorted from blood. Source of these receptors: a human donor in good health.

The sample holds one count of this clone. The CDR3 coding sequence is TGTGCCAGCAGCTTGCATCTGGTCGCGGGAGCCAATGAGCAGTTCTTC. Translating it yields CASSLHLVAGANEQFF. The chain carries TRBV5-6 and TRBJ2-1, with TRBD2 matching 7 bases. Germline V gene data show CDR1 as SGHDT and CDR2 as YYEEEE. This CDR3 region has 16 residues. V shed 1 base, J shed 6 bases, and the junction held 10 bases outside the gene matches.

The CDR3: CASSLVSGSTDTQYF. In nucleotides, the CDR3 is TGTGCCAGCAGCTTAGTTAGTGGGAGCACAGATACGCAGTATTTT. This chain links TRBV7-2 with TRBJ2-3; no clear D gene. The CDR3 has 15 residues. The V gene's germline CDR1 is SGHTA and CDR2 FQGNSA. The V gene lost 1 base and the J gene lost 0 bases, with 8 bases spanning the gap. Variable domain in full (rest from reference TRBV7-2 and TRBJ2-3): GAGVSQSPSNKVTEKGKDVELRCDPISGHTALYWYRQSLGQGLEFLIYFQGNSAPDKSGLPSDRFSAERTGGSVSTLTIQRTQQEDSAVYLCASSLVSGSTDTQYFGPGTRLTVL.

The chain combines TRBV6-5 with TRBJ2-1, with a weak D call TRBD2 (5 bases). In germline, CDR1 is MNHEY, CDR2 SVGAGI. The CDR3 is 13 amino acids. Trimming took off 8 bases at V and 2 bases at J, with 10 bases between the two ends. Here the CDR3 DNA reads TGTGCCAGCCGGGGAGAAGCCTACAATGAGCAGTTCTTC. It specifies CASRGEAYNEQFF.

This rearrangement joins TRBV18 to TRBJ2-1, with TRBD1 matching 11 bases. The V gene's germline CDR1 is KGHSH and CDR2 LQKENI. The CDR3 runs to 17 residues. V gave up 5 bases and J gave up 1 base; unmatched junction bases: 7. The CDR3 DNA follows: TGTGCCAGCTCATCATCCGGGACAGGGGGATCCTACAATGAGCAGTTCTTC. Encoded protein: CASSSSGTGGSYNEQFF.

The V call is TRBV10-3, the J call TRBJ1-1; tentative D call: TRBD1 (5 bases). V lost 10 bases, J lost 3 bases, and 18 bases lay in between. This CDR3 is 14 amino acids long. Germline CDR1 reads ENHRY; CDR2 reads SYGVKD. The CDR3 bases are TGTGCCACCCAGGGACCTGGTGGGGACACTGAAGCTTTCTTT. As protein: CATQGPGGDTEAFF.

In nucleotides, the CDR3 is TGTGCCAGCAGTGTGCTAGCCATACAAGAGACCCAGTACTTC. It translates to CASSVLAIQETQYF. This chain uses TRBV25-1 with TRBJ2-5; tentatively, D is TRBD2 (5 bases). Trimming shortened V by 4 bases and J by 2 bases, and 11 bases separated the two germline ends. CDR1 and CDR2 from the germline V gene are MGHDK and SYGVNS. The CDR3 is made up of 14 amino acids. Together with reference TRBV25-1 and TRBJ2-5, the CDR3 gives the full variable domain: EADIYQTPRYLVIGTGKKITLECSQTMGHDKMYWYQQDPGMELHLIHYSYGVNSTEKGDLSSESTVSRIRTEHFPLTLESARPSHTSQYLCASSVLAIQETQYFGPGTRLLVL.

The V gene is TRBV5-1, the J gene TRBJ2-3, with 9 positions matching TRBD2. The germline V gene encodes CDR1 SGHRS and CDR2 YFSETQ. V shed 3 bases, J shed 6 bases, and the junction held 5 bases outside the gene matches. This CDR3 spans 14 amino acids. DNA for the CDR3: TGCGCCAGCAGCTCTAGCGGGGTTTCGGATACGCAGTATTTT. It yields the protein CASSSSGVSDTQYF. Full variable domain (remainder filled in from reference TRBV5-1 and TRBJ2-3): KAGVTQTPRYLIKTRGQQVTLSCSPISGHRSVSWYQQTPGQGLQFLFEYFSETQRNKGNFPGRFSGRQFSNSRSEMNVSTLELGDSALYLCASSSSGVSDTQYFGPGTRLTVL.